What follows are 10 T cell receptor beta chains derived from one specimen sequenced in a study of blood T cell repertoires in COVID-19. TCRdb's copy holds only in-frame clones and misses some; the assay was immunoSEQ multiplex PCR. This table has about 370,000 clones, roughly 90% appearing once. The sample taken for sequencing was peripheral blood. The receptors here all came from a young woman with COVID-19, enrolled during active disease.

Turning to this clone: Other nucleotide sequences from this sample produce the same CDR3. V is TRBV10-1 and J is TRBJ1-1; weak D call: TRBD1 (5 bases). Germline V gene data show CDR1 as WNHNN and CDR2 as SYGVQD (reference sequence). Trimming removed 4 bases at V and 5 bases at J, with 11 bases between. This CDR3 spans 13 amino acids. Here the CDR3 DNA reads TGCGCCAGCAGTGGACGGGGGGGGACTGAAGCTTTCTTT. Residues: CASSGRGGTEAFF.

This clone was detected once. Written as DNA, the CDR3 is TGTGCCAGCAACCCGACGGGAGGGGCCCTCGGGGCCCAGCATTTT. Amino acids: CASNPTGGALGAQHF. This chain links TRBV21-1 with TRBJ1-5. TRBV21-1 is recorded as a pseudogene. The CDR3 runs 15 residues.

The chain joins TRBV5-4 to TRBJ2-2; 7 bases map to TRBD1. The trim removed 3 bases at V and 5 bases at J, leaving 4 bases unmatched. The CDR3 loop spans 14 amino acids. Germline V gene lookup returns CDR1 SGHNT and CDR2 YYREEE (reference sequence). CDR3 loop: CASSSDRFTGELFF. CDR3 nucleotide sequence: TGTGCCAGCAGCTCGGACAGGTTTACCGGGGAGCTGTTTTTT.

The rearrangement uses TRBV27 and TRBJ2-2; possibly TRBD1 for D (6 bases). CDR1 is MNHEY, CDR2 SMNVEV, per germline (reference sequence). The CDR3 is 15 amino acids. V gave up 5 bases and J gave up 3 bases, with 13 bases separating them. CDR3 DNA sequence: TGTGCCAGCAGTATCCAGGGACATTACACCGGGGAGCTGTTTTTT. Its translation is CASSIQGHYTGELFF.

The chain joins TRBV5-6 to TRBJ2-5, with D maybe TRBD1 (6 bases). Germline V gene sequence: CDR1 SGHDT, CDR2 YYEEEE. The CDR3 spans 14 residues. V lost 0 bases and J lost 5, with 11 bases in between. CDR3 residues: CASSLGQAGETQYF. The CDR3 DNA follows: TGTGCCAGCAGCTTGGGACAGGCCGGGGAGACCCAGTACTTC.

The rearrangement uses TRBV27 and TRBJ1-2, with 9 positions matching TRBD1. V was pared by 4 bases and J by 6 bases, with 3 bases of the junction left unmatched. The CDR3 has 13 amino acids. The germline V gene encodes CDR1 MNHEY and CDR2 SMNVEV (reference sequence). This CDR3 reads CASSSGQGNGYTF. CDR3 nucleotide sequence: TGTGCCAGCAGTTCCGGACAGGGGAATGGCTACACCTTC.

This clone was detected a few times. The chain has TRBV4-3 and TRBJ2-2, with 9 bases matching TRBD2. Germline V CDR1 and CDR2: LGHNA, YSLEER. V was clipped by 0 bases and J by 6 bases; unmatched bases: 14. The CDR3 spans 19 residues. CDR3 nucleotides: TGCGCCAGCAGCCAAGATACCGTAGCGGGAGTTCCTAGGGCCGGGGAGCTGTTTTTT. Amino acid sequence: CASSQDTVAGVPRAGELFF.

V usage is TRBV18 and J usage is TRBJ2-2; 13 bases match TRBD2. Germline V CDR1 and CDR2: KGHSH, LQKENI. With 3 bases clipped from V and 1 base from J, the junction kept 2 bases outside the gene matches. The CDR3 has 17 amino acids. DNA for the CDR3: TGTGCCAGCTCACCGACTAGCGGGGGGCAGAACACCGGGGAGCTGTTTTTT. It translates to CASSPTSGGQNTGELFF. The entire variable domain, with the rest obtained from reference TRBV18 and TRBJ2-2, is as follows: NAGVMQNPRHLVRRRGQEARLRCSPMKGHSHVYWYRQLPEEGLKFMVYLQKENIIDESGMPKERFSAEFPKEGPSILRIQQVVRGDSAAYFCASSPTSGGQNTGELFFGEGSRLTVL.

In its sample, this clone was seen a few times. This chain uses TRBV9 with TRBJ2-2, with 8 positions matching TRBD1. The J segment lost 3 bases and the V segment lost 7 bases, leaving 5 bases of the junction unmatched. Germline V gene sequence: CDR1 SGDLS, CDR2 YYNGEE. The CDR3 is made up of 14 amino acids. Written as DNA, the CDR3 is TGTGCCAGCGGGCCGACAGGGGACACCGGGGAGCTGTTTTTT. Translating gives CASGPTGDTGELFF.

The rearrangement joins TRBV28 to TRBJ2-1; 14 bases line up with TRBD2. This CDR3 is 16 amino acids long. J gave up 10 bases and V 7 bases, and 12 bases lay outside the gene matches. Per germline, CDR1 MDHEN and CDR2 SYDVKM. The CDR3 sequence is CASTPSTSGGAWEQFF. The CDR3, as DNA: TGTGCCAGCACCCCATCGACTAGCGGGGGGGCCTGGGAGCAGTTCTTC.